The 2 T cell receptor beta chains reported below all come from one sample, sequenced in a study of blood T cell repertoires in COVID-19. This table comes from immunoSEQ multiplex PCR, and its TCRdb copy is limited to in-frame clones, with some not included. The table lists around 230,000 clones, about nine tenths of them singletons. Specimen: peripheral blood. The receptors here all came from a man in his thirties or forties who had recovered from COVID-19.

The V and J genes are TRBV6-6 and TRBJ1-1; possible D gene TRBD1, 6 bases. V was trimmed by 0 bases and J by 5 bases, leaving 10 bases between them. This CDR3 is 14 amino acids long. The germline gives CDR1 MNHNY, CDR2 SVGAGI (reference sequence). The CDR3 loop is CASSYSTQGTEAFF. CDR3 in DNA: TGTGCCAGCAGTTACTCGACTCAGGGGACTGAAGCTTTCTTT.

Comments on this clone: The sample has other DNA sequences that encode this CDR3 too. The rearrangement links TRBV27 to TRBJ2-1, with a weak D call TRBD2 (6 bases). The CDR3 spans 14 residues. Germline CDR1 reads MNHEY; CDR2 reads SMNVEV (reference sequence). V gave up 8 bases and J gave up 2 bases, with 13 bases separating them. CDR3 nucleotide sequence: TGTGCCAGCGGCGGGGACGGGACCTACAATGAGCAGTTCTTC. Its translation is CASGGDGTYNEQFF.